The next 4 T cell receptor beta chains were all read from a single sample in a study of blood T cell repertoires in COVID-19. Libraries were prepared by immunoSEQ multiplex PCR; TCRdb keeps only in-frame clonotypes and omits some of them. The data show some 150,000 clones, roughly 90% seen once. The specimen sequenced was peripheral blood. These receptors all come from a man aged 45-65 years with active or convalescent COVID-19.

The chain uses TRBV27 and TRBJ2-2, with 10 bases lining up with TRBD1. The CDR3 spans 16 residues. CDR1 is MNHEY and CDR2 is SMNVEV in the germline V gene (reference sequence). V shed 5 bases and J 7 bases; nucleotides not matched to a gene: 10. The DNA for the CDR3 is TGTGCCAGCAGTCTCCCTGGACAGGGGGGAAACGGGGAGCTGTTTTTT. It translates to CASSLPGQGGNGELFF.

The CDR3, as DNA: TGTGCCAGCAGTTACTCGAGCAGGGTTTACGAGCAGTACTTC. Protein: CASSYSSRVYEQYF. The chain links TRBV6-6 to TRBJ2-7; possibly TRBD1 for D (5 bases). CDR3 length: 14 amino acids. Germline CDR1 and CDR2: MNHNY and SVGAGI (reference sequence). V lost 0 bases and J 4 bases, leaving 10 bases between the germline ends.

The chain carries TRBV12-1 and TRBJ2-6; the table names TRBD1, a call not compared with the DNA. TRBV12-1 is a pseudogene segment. The CDR3 is 20 residues long. This chain's CDR3 is CASSSEPPGQGRPGANVLTF. The CDR3, as DNA: TGTGCCAGCAGCTCGGAGCCCCCGGGACAGGGACGGCCTGGGGCCAACGTCCTGACTTTC.

V gene TRBV15 combines with J gene TRBJ2-3; 7 bases are shared with TRBD1. J gave up 2 bases and V 9 bases, and 5 bases lay outside the gene matches. Germline CDR1 and CDR2: LNHNV and YYDKDF (reference sequence). The CDR3 runs to 13 residues. The DNA of the CDR3 is TGTGCCACGACAGGGAGAAACACAGATACGCAGTATTTT. It specifies CATTGRNTDTQYF.